The clone carrying this TCR beta chain was picked up a small number of times. Its antigen is not known. These data are taken from a study of T cells in localized non-small cell lung cancer. V lost 4 bases, J lost 2 bases, and 2 bases stayed unmatched. The germline V gene has CDR1 SGHRS and CDR2 YFSETQ. CDR3 length equals 13 residues. Study-level points and caveats: Blood T cell density predicted longer survival; adjacent-lung clonality, shorter. Sequencing was restricted to one tumor region; therefore, heterogeneity remains possible.

The table came from immunoSEQ multiplex PCR; TCRdb's copy has only in-frame clones and leaves some out. The sample yields 25,000 or so clones, about 91% seen once. The sequence was obtained from a male donor aged 60 or over with stage I lung adenocarcinoma. The rearrangement links TRBV5-1 to TRBJ2-5, with TRBD1 identical over 7 bases. The sequences come from peripheral blood, collected before any cancer treatment. CDR3 in amino acids: CASSGTAQETQYF. In DNA, the CDR3 is TGCGCCAGCAGCGGGACAGCTCAAGAGACCCAGTACTTC.